These T cell receptor beta chains were read from a single sample in a study of T cell responses to AZD1222 COVID-19 vaccine. Generated by immunoSEQ multiplex PCR, the TCRdb table keeps only in-frame clones and is missing some. This repertoire shows fewer than 130,000 clones, around 81% found once; its top ten account for 4% to 5%. Sequenced here: peripheral blood, sampled on day 0 of AZD1222 vaccination. The source is an adult in good health. CDR3s include the opening cysteine and the closing phenylalanine or tryptophan. A D gene is named only where the DNA matches it firmly. Clone size is given for some rows only: seen once, a few or many times, or a class if the clone is expanded.

clone size	V gene	J gene	D gene	CDR3 DNA	CDR3 protein
few	TRBV5-1	TRBJ1-4	NA	TGCGCCAGCAGTAAGGACAGCCCAACTAATGAAAAACTGTTTTTT	CASSKDSPTNEKLFF
NA	TRBV19	TRBJ1-5	NA	TGTGCCAGTAGTATCCAAACAGGGAGCAATCAGCCCCAGCATTTT	CASSIQTGSNQPQHF
NA	TRBV19	TRBJ1-1	NA	TGTGCCAGTATGGGAAACTATGAAGCTTTCTTT	CASMGNYEAFF
NA	TRBV7-6	TRBJ1-1	NA	TGTGCCAGCAGCCGGGACGAAGCCACTGAAGCTTTCTTT	CASSRDEATEAFF
NA	TRBV5-1	TRBJ1-2	TRBD1	TGCGCCAGCAGCTTACCCTCGGACAGGGGGAACTATGGCTACACCTTC	CASSLPSDRGNYGYTF
NA	TRBV5-1	TRBJ2-7	TRBD1	TGCGCCAGCAGCCGGGTCCCGGGACAGATCTCCGAGCAGTACTTC	CASSRVPGQISEQYF
NA	TRBV4-3	TRBJ1-1	NA	TGCGCCAGCAGCCAAGTGGGGGGGGGAAGTGAAGCTTTCTTT	CASSQVGGGSEAFF
few	TRBV18	TRBJ2-7	NA	TGTGCCAGCTCTAGTCGGGACTACGAGCAGTACTTC	CASSSRDYEQYF
once	TRBV7-3	TRBJ1-6	NA	TGTGCCAGCAGCTTATCAGGGGCTGATTCACCCCTCCACTTT	CASSLSGADSPLHF
once	TRBV20-1	TRBJ2-7	NA	TGCAGTGCTAGTGCTCTCTACGAGCAGTACTTC	CSASALYEQYF
NA	TRBV9	TRBJ2-5	NA	TGTGCCAGCAGCGTTACGGGAACCCGGGGGGAGACCCAGTACTTC	CASSVTGTRGETQYF
NA	TRBV27	TRBJ1-1	TRBD1	TGTGCCAGCAGTCCCCCGGGACAGGGCAAACGGAACACTGAAGCTTTCTTT	CASSPPGQGKRNTEAFF
NA	TRBV18	TRBJ1-1	NA	TGTGCCAGCTCACCAGGAGGGCCCACTGAAGCTTTCTTT	CASSPGGPTEAFF
NA	TRBV10-1	TRBJ1-1	TRBD1	TGCGCCAGCAGCGACAGGGCACACACTGAAGCTTTCTTT	CASSDRAHTEAFF
NA	TRBV28	TRBJ2-7	NA	TGTGCCAGCAGTTCCGACGGAGCAATCTCCTACGAGCAGTACTTC	CASSSDGAISYEQYF
once	TRBV6-5	TRBJ2-1	NA	TGTGCCAGCAGTTCCCGGGGCCCGTACAATGAGCAGTTCTTC	CASSSRGPYNEQFF
NA	TRBV6-2/TRBV6-3	TRBJ2-2	NA	TGTGCCAGCAGTACCCCCTGGGGGTGGGCCGGGGAGCTGTTTTTT	CASSTPWGWAGELFF
NA	TRBV6-2/TRBV6-3	TRBJ2-4	NA	TGTGCCAGCAGTCGGGACTTTACCAAAAACATTCAGTACTTC	CASSRDFTKNIQYF
NA	TRBV11-3	TRBJ2-2	NA	TGTGCCAGCAGCAACAGGGACGGGGCCGGGGAGCTGTTTTTT	CASSNRDGAGELFF
few	TRBV28	TRBJ1-1	NA	TGTGCCAGCAGACCTTACAGGTTGGGAGAGTCCCCTGAAGCTTTCTTT	CASRPYRLGESPEAFF
NA	TRBV6-5	TRBJ1-2	NA	TGTGCCAGCAGTCTAGACAGAACTAACTATGGCTACACCTTC	CASSLDRTNYGYTF
NA	TRBV6-1	TRBJ1-5	NA	TGTGCCAGCAGTGAAGCGTGGGAGGGAATCAGCCCCCAGCATTTT	CASSEAWEGISPQHF
NA	TRBV30	TRBJ1-2	NA	TGTGCCTGGAGTGTAGGGTTATTCGACTATGGCTACACCTTC	CAWSVGLFDYGYTF
NA	TRBV5-4	TRBJ2-7	NA	TGTGCCAGCAGCTTCACAGGCTCCTACGAGCAGTACTTC	CASSFTGSYEQYF
few	TRBV12-3/TRBV12-4	TRBJ1-5	NA	TGTGCCAGCAGATCTAGCAATCAGCCCCAGCATTTT	CASRSSNQPQHF
NA	TRBV28	TRBJ2-3	NA	TGTGCCAGCAGCTCCCCTGCCAGAACAGATACGCAGTATTTT	CASSSPARTDTQYF
NA	TRBV24-1	TRBJ2-1	TRBD1	TGTGCCACCAGTGATAGACAGGGGGCCGTAATCAATGAGCAGTTCTTC	CATSDRQGAVINEQFF
NA	TRBV11-2	TRBJ2-7	NA	TGTGCCAGCAGCTTATCGAGGGAGCAGTACTTC	CASSLSREQYF
NA	TRBV27	TRBJ2-4	TRBD1	TGTGCCAGCAGTTTATCTCCTACAGGGGTTAAAAACATTCAGTACTTC	CASSLSPTGVKNIQYF
NA	TRBV5-5	TRBJ1-1	TRBD1	TGTGCCAGCAGCCCGGAGGACAGGAGAAACACTGAAGCTTTCTTT	CASSPEDRRNTEAFF
NA	TRBV29-1	TRBJ1-1	NA	TGCAGCGTTGGGACTTCAGGCACTGAAGCTTTCTTT	CSVGTSGTEAFF
NA	TRBV6-4	TRBJ1-6	NA	TGTGCCAGCAGAGGGACGGACAATTCACCCCTCCACTTT	CASRGTDNSPLHF
NA	TRBV5-5	TRBJ1-1	NA	TGTGCCAGCAGCTTGGTTTCCATGAACACTGAAGCTTTCTTT	CASSLVSMNTEAFF
NA	TRBV7-9	TRBJ2-1	TRBD2	TGTGCCAGCAGCCCGACTAGCGGGGGCTCATTATCTAAGCAGTTCTTC	CASSPTSGGSLSKQFF
NA	TRBV19	TRBJ2-1	TRBD1	TGTGCCAGTAGTAGCCGGGACAGGGACTACAATGAGCAGTTCTTC	CASSSRDRDYNEQFF
NA	TRBV19	TRBJ1-1	NA	TGTGCCAGTGCAGCGAGGGCGGTCGGTCGGGCTTTCTTT	CASAARAVGRAFF
NA	TRBV27	TRBJ2-7	TRBD2	TGTGCCAGCAGTTTGGGGGGACTAGCGCCGGACGAGCAGTACTTC	CASSLGGLAPDEQYF
few	TRBV5-6	TRBJ1-4	TRBD1	TGTGCCAGCAGCCCCAATTTTTCCGGGACAGGGCCAAGAGAAAAACTGTTTTTT	CASSPNFSGTGPREKLFF
once	TRBV6-5	TRBJ1-2	NA	TGTGCCAGCAGTTATTTCGGTCGCGGATTCCGAGGCTACACCTTC	CASSYFGRGFRGYTF
NA	TRBV29-1	TRBJ1-2	TRBD1	TGCAGCGTTGTAACAGGACAGGGGTATGGCTACACCTTC	CSVVTGQGYGYTF
once	TRBV4-3	TRBJ1-5	NA	TGCGCCAGCAGCCTGGACAGTAGCAATCAGCCCCAGCATTTT	CASSLDSSNQPQHF
NA	TRBV6-5	TRBJ2-5	TRBD1	TGTGCCAGCAGTTACTCGACGGGACAGGGCGCAGAGACCCAGTACTTC	CASSYSTGQGAETQYF
NA	TRBV3-1/TRBV3-2	TRBJ1-1	NA	TGTGCCAGCAGCCCTCCAGAGGACACTGAAGCTTTCTTT	CASSPPEDTEAFF
NA	TRBV28	TRBJ1-1	NA	TGTGCCAGCAGTTCCGGTGGCGGGGTGATTAACACTGAAGCTTTCTTT	CASSSGGGVINTEAFF
few	TRBV4-3	TRBJ2-3	NA	TGCGCCAGCAGCCAAGGGACACTTAGCACAGATACGCAGTATTTT	CASSQGTLSTDTQYF
NA	TRBV19	TRBJ1-2	NA	TGTGCCAGTAGTCCCCGGGCCCCCTATGGCTACACCTTC	CASSPRAPYGYTF
few	TRBV28	TRBJ1-2	NA	TGTGCCAGCAGACAGACAGGCCGGCAGATATATGGCTACACCTTC	CASRQTGRQIYGYTF
NA	TRBV7-2	TRBJ1-5	NA	TGTGCCAGCAGCCATGGGTTTAAACAGCCCCAGCATTTT	CASSHGFKQPQHF
NA	TRBV19	TRBJ2-3	TRBD2	TGTGCCAGTAGTCCCCTAGCGGGAGTGGGGGCACACACAGATACGCAGTATTTT	CASSPLAGVGAHTDTQYF
NA	TRBV19	TRBJ1-5	NA	TGTGCCAGTAGTATACGCGGTCCGCGGGCCCAGCATTTT	CASSIRGPRAQHF
NA	TRBV7-8	TRBJ1-2	NA	TGTGCCAGCACCCTAGGGACTCAAAGTATGGGCTACACCTTC	CASTLGTQSMGYTF